This T cell receptor beta chain was recovered during a study of prognosis after radiotherapy for stage I lung cancer. The overall study: No patient was treated with concurrent therapy while undergoing stereotactic body radiotherapy. Overall study findings and caveats: Among patients who developed distant metastases, Shannon entropy after stereotactic body radiation therapy was lower. Compared with a median of around 9,900 beforehand, unique TCR clone counts dropped to about 6,200 after stereotactic body radiation therapy.

Germline lookup yields CDR1 DFQATT and CDR2 SNEGSKA (reference sequence). This CDR3 spans 17 amino acids. J was trimmed by 9 bases and V by 3 bases; bases with no gene match: 16. A single count supports this clonotype. Its antigen is unknown. Two-round multiplex PCR on genomic DNA was the method by which TCR beta CDR3 was amplified. With primers specific to each TRBV and TRBJ gene, the first-round PCR was performed. TCRdb analysed the multiplex PCR reads with MiXCR anew, one entry per CDR3 protein. The sample contains about 19,000 distinct CDR3 sequences, roughly 55% of which appear only once. The V and J genes are TRBV20-1 and TRBJ2-2; 10 bases align to TRBD2. Source: PBMCs, taken before or after stereotactic body radiation therapy (not recorded which). The source of this sequence is a donor aged 50 or older with non-small cell lung cancer. The CDR3 here is CSARWLAGAGVTWELFF. The CDR3, as DNA: TGCAGTGCTAGGTGGCTAGCGGGAGCGGGAGTGACCTGGGAGCTGTTTTTT.